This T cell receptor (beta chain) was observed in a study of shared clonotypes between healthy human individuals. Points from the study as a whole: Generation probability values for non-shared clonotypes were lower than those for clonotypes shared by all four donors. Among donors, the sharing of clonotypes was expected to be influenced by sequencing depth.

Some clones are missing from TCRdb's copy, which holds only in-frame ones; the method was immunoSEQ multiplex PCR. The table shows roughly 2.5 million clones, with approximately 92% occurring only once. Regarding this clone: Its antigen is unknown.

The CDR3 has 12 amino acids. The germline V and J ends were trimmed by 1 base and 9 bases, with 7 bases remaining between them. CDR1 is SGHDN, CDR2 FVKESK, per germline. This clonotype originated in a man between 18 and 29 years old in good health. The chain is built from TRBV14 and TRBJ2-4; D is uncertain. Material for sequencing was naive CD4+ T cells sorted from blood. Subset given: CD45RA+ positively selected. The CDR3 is CASSQVWGIQYF. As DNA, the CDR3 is TGTGCCAGCAGCCAAGTTTGGGGCATTCAGTACTTC.